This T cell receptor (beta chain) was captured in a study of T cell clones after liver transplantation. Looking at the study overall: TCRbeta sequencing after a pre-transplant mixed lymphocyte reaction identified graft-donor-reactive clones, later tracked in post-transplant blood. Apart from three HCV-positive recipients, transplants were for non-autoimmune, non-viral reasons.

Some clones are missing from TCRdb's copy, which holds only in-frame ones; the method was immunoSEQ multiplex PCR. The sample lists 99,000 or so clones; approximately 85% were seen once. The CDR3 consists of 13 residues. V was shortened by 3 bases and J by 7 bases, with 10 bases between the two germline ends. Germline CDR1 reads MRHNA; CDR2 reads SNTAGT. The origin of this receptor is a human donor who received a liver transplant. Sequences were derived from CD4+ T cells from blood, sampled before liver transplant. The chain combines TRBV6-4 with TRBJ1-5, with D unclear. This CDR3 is CASSERERQPQHF. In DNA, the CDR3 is TGTGCCAGCAGTGAAAGGGAGAGGCAGCCCCAGCATTTT.